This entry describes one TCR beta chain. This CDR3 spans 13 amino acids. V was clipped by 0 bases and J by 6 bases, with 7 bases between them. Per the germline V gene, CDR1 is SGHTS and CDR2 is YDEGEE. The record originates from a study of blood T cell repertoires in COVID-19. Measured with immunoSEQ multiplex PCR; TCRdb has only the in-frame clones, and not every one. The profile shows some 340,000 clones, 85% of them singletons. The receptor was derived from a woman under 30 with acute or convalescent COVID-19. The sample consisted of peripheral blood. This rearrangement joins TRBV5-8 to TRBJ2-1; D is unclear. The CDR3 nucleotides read TGTGCCAGCAGCTTGGTTATCGGCAATGAGCAGTTCTTC. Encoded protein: CASSLVIGNEQFF. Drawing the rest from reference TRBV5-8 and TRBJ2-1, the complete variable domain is EAGVTQSPTHLIKTRGQQATLRCSPISGHTSVYWYQQALGLGLQFLLWYDEGEERNRGNFPPRFSGRQFPNYSSELNVNALELEDSALYLCASSLVIGNEQFFGPGTRLTVL.